A single T cell receptor (beta chain) is shown here with its context. Its antigen is not identified. Germline is not matched at one junction end, which may reflect a read error. TCR beta cDNA was reverse-transcribed from 450 to 500 ng of total RNA. The reaction used a constant-region primer and ProtoScript II reverse transcriptase. Researchers made the TCR beta libraries by running three nested multiplex PCR rounds with slightly modified ARM-PCR. Both of the initial two PCR rounds ran for around 9 cycles and employed TRBV1-TRBV30 forward primers alongside a C-beta reverse primer. TCRdb re-called the multiplex PCR reads with MiXCR, one entry per CDR3 protein. This repertoire shows about 350,000 distinct CDR3 sequences, roughly two thirds found once; its top ten account for 5.5% to 7%. The authors took blood RNA from unsorted whole blood and also extracted germline DNA. The data stem from a study of tumor-infiltrating lymphocytes in primary liver carcinoma. Study as a whole: The patients, men and women alike, were aged 30 to 69 years. Each of the samples returned roughly 3.65 to 8 million productive TCRbeta reads (a yield similar across tissue types). Study-wide results and caveats: Overlap in tumor-adjacent and tumor-blood pairs fell below that of tumor region pairs.

This CDR3 has 15 amino acids. Sequenced input: peripheral blood. The chain is built from TRBV12-3 or TRBV12-4 and TRBJ2-1, with 7 bases lining up with TRBD2. This receptor was identified in a middle-aged man with primary liver carcinoma and hepatitis B virus infection. The CDR3 DNA follows: TGTGCCAGCGGTTTAGTGGGAGGGATCTACAATGAGCAGTTCTTC. Residues: CASGLVGGIYNEQFF.